These T cell receptor beta chains were read from a single sample in a study of vaccination and CD4 T cells after COVID-19. TCRdb itself ran the PCR reads through MiXCR, one entry per CDR3 protein. Here the sample spans fewer than 20,000 distinct CDR3 sequences, 53% being singletons. These receptors have no known antigen. The specimen comprised CD4+ T cells from blood, cultured in vitro, sampled before SARS-CoV-2 vaccination. These receptors were taken from a human donor who had recovered from COVID-19. Both conserved end residues are part of each CDR3. The D gene is left open where the match is weak. Rows give clone size only sometimes, using once, few, many, or a class for an expanded clone.

abundance: .
d_gene: TRBD2
v_gene: TRBV20-1
j_gene: TRBJ2-7
CDR3nt: TGCAGTGCTAGAGAGCTGGCGGGAGGGGACGAGCAGTACTTC
CDR3aa: CSARELAGGDEQYF

abundance: .
d_gene: TRBD1
v_gene: TRBV5-8
j_gene: TRBJ1-6
CDR3nt: TGTGCCAGCAGGCGGGACAGGTGGCATTCACCCCTCCACTTT
CDR3aa: CASRRDRWHSPLHF

abundance: .
d_gene: TRBD1
v_gene: TRBV7-3
j_gene: TRBJ2-3
CDR3nt: TGTGCCAGCTCCCAATCGGGGGACAGGTCCCCCACAGATACGCAGTATTTT
CDR3aa: CASSQSGDRSPTDTQYF

abundance: .
d_gene: .
v_gene: TRBV30
j_gene: TRBJ1-1
CDR3nt: TGTGCCTGGAGGGCCGGGACCCTAGGAGCTTTCTTT
CDR3aa: CAWRAGTLGAFF

abundance: .
d_gene: .
v_gene: TRBV7-9
j_gene: TRBJ2-6
CDR3nt: TGTGCCAGCAGCTTATTTCAGGGAAACGTCCTGACTTTC
CDR3aa: CASSLFQGNVLTF

abundance: .
d_gene: TRBD1
v_gene: TRBV29-1
j_gene: TRBJ2-5
CDR3nt: TGCAGCGTCGCGGACACCTCAGGGGGACAAGAGACCCAGTACTTC
CDR3aa: CSVADTSGGQETQYF

abundance: .
d_gene: .
v_gene: TRBV10-3
j_gene: TRBJ2-2
CDR3nt: TGTGCCATCAGTGACCCGGACCTCCAGGTCACCGGGGAGCTGTTTTTT
CDR3aa: CAISDPDLQVTGELFF

abundance: .
d_gene: TRBD2
v_gene: TRBV20-1
j_gene: TRBJ2-3
CDR3nt: TGCAGTGCTAGAGATTTGGGTAGCGGGGGAGATACGCAGTATTTT
CDR3aa: CSARDLGSGGDTQYF

abundance: .
d_gene: .
v_gene: TRBV6-1
j_gene: TRBJ1-5
CDR3nt: TGTGCCAGCAGTCTGGGGGGGAGTCAGCCCCAGCATTTT
CDR3aa: CASSLGGSQPQHF

abundance: .
d_gene: .
v_gene: TRBV20-1
j_gene: TRBJ2-1
CDR3nt: TGCAGTGCTAGAGAAAGAGCGGGTCCATCCTACAATGAGCAGTTCTTC
CDR3aa: CSARERAGPSYNEQFF

abundance: .
d_gene: .
v_gene: TRBV20-1
j_gene: TRBJ2-7
CDR3nt: TGCAGTGCTAGTCATCCCGTTACCTACGAGCAGTACTTC
CDR3aa: CSASHPVTYEQYF

abundance: .
d_gene: .
v_gene: TRBV5-1
j_gene: TRBJ1-3
CDR3nt: TGCGCCAGCAGCAGGTCCTTCGACACCATATATTTT
CDR3aa: CASSRSFDTIYF

abundance: few
d_gene: .
v_gene: TRBV15
j_gene: TRBJ2-7
CDR3nt: TGTGCCACCAGCAGAGACAGGGGATCCTACGAGCAGTACTTC
CDR3aa: CATSRDRGSYEQYF

abundance: few
d_gene: .
v_gene: TRBV7-9
j_gene: TRBJ2-3
CDR3nt: TGTGCCAGCAGCTTCTTGATCACAGATACGCAGTATTTT
CDR3aa: CASSFLITDTQYF

abundance: .
d_gene: .
v_gene: TRBV7-2
j_gene: TRBJ2-5
CDR3nt: TGTGCCAGCGCCTTCATCCAGGGTGTTCCGGAGACCCAGTACTTC
CDR3aa: CASAFIQGVPETQYF

abundance: .
d_gene: TRBD2
v_gene: TRBV19
j_gene: TRBJ2-1
CDR3nt: TGTGCCAGTAGTATCGGTTTTTACGGGACTAGCGGGAGGAGCAGTGAGCAGTTCTTC
CDR3aa: CASSIGFYGTSGRSSEQFF

abundance: few
d_gene: .
v_gene: TRBV20-1
j_gene: TRBJ1-1
CDR3nt: TGCAGTGCTATGACTCGGCCTGAAGCTTTCTTT
CDR3aa: CSAMTRPEAFF

abundance: .
d_gene: .
v_gene: TRBV19
j_gene: TRBJ1-5
CDR3nt: TGTGCCAGTATCGGCACTCACAATCAGCCCCAGCATTTT
CDR3aa: CASIGTHNQPQHF

abundance: .
d_gene: TRBD2
v_gene: TRBV5-4
j_gene: TRBJ2-3
CDR3nt: TGTGCCAGCAGCCTCGCTAGCGGTTTTACAGATACGCAGTATTTT
CDR3aa: CASSLASGFTDTQYF

abundance: few
d_gene: .
v_gene: TRBV5-8
j_gene: TRBJ1-2
CDR3nt: TGTGCCAGCAGCTTGCTCCAGGGGTATGGCTACACCTTC
CDR3aa: CASSLLQGYGYTF

abundance: .
d_gene: .
v_gene: TRBV2
j_gene: TRBJ2-2
CDR3nt: TGTGCCAGCAGTGCTACTACAAACACCGGGGAGCTGTTTTTT
CDR3aa: CASSATTNTGELFF

abundance: .
d_gene: TRBD1
v_gene: TRBV6-5
j_gene: TRBJ2-7
CDR3nt: TGTGCCAGCAGTTATCAAGATAGGGACAGCTACGAGCAGTACTTC
CDR3aa: CASSYQDRDSYEQYF

abundance: .
d_gene: TRBD2
v_gene: TRBV20-1
j_gene: TRBJ2-7
CDR3nt: TGCAGCGGTAAACGGGACTACAACTCCTACGAGCAGTACTTC
CDR3aa: CSGKRDYNSYEQYF

abundance: once
d_gene: TRBD1
v_gene: TRBV27
j_gene: TRBJ1-5
CDR3nt: TGTGCCAGCAGTTCGACAGGGAAGTATCAGCCCCAGCATTTT
CDR3aa: CASSSTGKYQPQHF

abundance: few
d_gene: .
v_gene: TRBV28
j_gene: TRBJ1-4
CDR3nt: TGTGCCAGCAGTTTGACGGGCTCAACTAATGAAAAACTGTTTTTT
CDR3aa: CASSLTGSTNEKLFF

abundance: once
d_gene: .
v_gene: TRBV27
j_gene: TRBJ2-7
CDR3nt: TGTGCCAGCCGCACGAGGGTCGCTCCCTACGAGCAGTACTTC
CDR3aa: CASRTRVAPYEQYF

abundance: .
d_gene: TRBD2
v_gene: TRBV20-1
j_gene: TRBJ2-1
CDR3nt: TGCAGTGCTAGCTATTCTAGCGGGGGGTACAATGAGCAGTTCTTC
CDR3aa: CSASYSSGGYNEQFF

abundance: .
d_gene: TRBD2
v_gene: TRBV6-5
j_gene: TRBJ2-5
CDR3nt: TGTGCCAGCAGTTACTCGGCTAGCGGGAGGGATGGGGAGACCCAGTACTTC
CDR3aa: CASSYSASGRDGETQYF

abundance: .
d_gene: .
v_gene: TRBV20-1
j_gene: TRBJ2-1
CDR3nt: TGCAGTGCTAGACGTCCAGGGGGGAGGGTTGAGCAGTTCTTC
CDR3aa: CSARRPGGRVEQFF

abundance: .
d_gene: .
v_gene: TRBV6-2/TRBV6-3
j_gene: TRBJ2-3
CDR3nt: TGTGCCAGCAGTATTCCCCCTGGAGATACGCAGTATTTT
CDR3aa: CASSIPPGDTQYF

abundance: few
d_gene: .
v_gene: TRBV7-9
j_gene: TRBJ2-7
CDR3nt: TGTGCCAGCAGCTTAGAAACAGGGTATTACGAGCAGTACTTC
CDR3aa: CASSLETGYYEQYF

abundance: .
d_gene: .
v_gene: TRBV19
j_gene: TRBJ2-2
CDR3nt: TGTGCCAGTAAGCCCCCCGGGAGAGGCACCGGGGAGCTGTTTTTT
CDR3aa: CASKPPGRGTGELFF

abundance: .
d_gene: TRBD1
v_gene: TRBV9
j_gene: TRBJ1-5
CDR3nt: TGTGCCAGCAGCGTAGGGACAGGTGATCAGCCCCAGCATTTT
CDR3aa: CASSVGTGDQPQHF